A selection of T cell receptor beta chains follows, all from one sample in a study of T cell responses to AZD1222 COVID-19 vaccine. Profiled with immunoSEQ multiplex PCR; TCRdb holds only in-frame clones, not every one. The table records 160,000 or so clones, around nine tenths of them present only once. Sample: peripheral blood, taken on day 0 of AZD1222 vaccination. All receptors derive from an adult in good health. CDR3s leave out the opening cysteine and the closing phenylalanine or tryptophan. The D gene is left open where the match is weak.

CDR3aa | v_gene | d_gene | j_gene
ASSFVARRGEAF | TRBV12-1 | . | TRBJ1-1
ASSPDYDLSYEQY | TRBV28 | . | TRBJ2-7
ASSPRTGNQPQH | TRBV6-2/TRBV6-3 | . | TRBJ1-5
ASSPSVANYGYT | TRBV28 | . | TRBJ1-2
ASSLGIGGGGTYNEQF | TRBV7-2 | TRBD2 | TRBJ2-1
ASSLGLRDRGPKQF | TRBV5-1 | TRBD1 | TRBJ2-1
ASSFWGNTEAF | TRBV5-1 | . | TRBJ1-1
ASSPTGTGGVGSYEQY | TRBV18 | TRBD1 | TRBJ2-7
ASSKGQNTEAF | TRBV5-4 | . | TRBJ1-1
ASSLTFEGQHGYT | TRBV27 | TRBD1 | TRBJ1-2
ASSYRGRDEKLF | TRBV6-6 | . | TRBJ1-4
ASSLWTSGYNEQF | TRBV5-1 | TRBD2 | TRBJ2-1
ASSQTLAGATIEQF | TRBV4-3 | TRBD2 | TRBJ2-1
ASRSTGAGNTGELF | TRBV5-4 | TRBD1 | TRBJ2-2
ATSRQGAYGYT | TRBV15 | TRBD1 | TRBJ1-2